Reported below is one T cell receptor (beta chain). The CDR3 consists of 17 residues. These data belong to a study of blood T cell repertoires in COVID-19. The assay was immunoSEQ multiplex PCR, and TCRdb's table has in-frame clones only and misses some. Of 300,000 to 450,000 clones in the sample, 85% are singletons; the top ten hold 3% to 4.5%. Sample: peripheral blood. This sequence originates from a young woman with acute or convalescent COVID-19. This chain links TRBV21-1 with TRBJ2-2; the D call TRBD2 from the table was never checked on the DNA. TRBV21-1 is described as a pseudogene. The CDR3 bases are TGTGCCAGCAGGGGATTCCTCGGGAGGTCGAACACCGGGGAGCTGTTTTTT. It is translated as CASRGFLGRSNTGELFF.